This is a list of T cell receptor beta chains from one sample in a study of sequential checkpoint blockade in melanoma. Libraries were prepared by immunoSEQ multiplex PCR; TCRdb keeps only in-frame clonotypes and omits some of them. The sample consists of roughly 34,000 clones, about 86% of them appearing once. Source: CD8+ T cells sorted from blood (inferred from file names), taken from a patient given nivolumab and ipilimumab in sequence. The receptors stem from a human donor with melanoma. CDR3s include the opening cysteine and the closing phenylalanine or tryptophan. A D gene is named only where the DNA matches it firmly. The size field is filled for only some rows; it gives once, few, many or a size class.

V gene: TRBV27; clone size: -; J gene: TRBJ1-5; D gene: -; CDR3 DNA: TGTGCCAGCAGCGCAGGGTTGTTTGGCAATCAGCCCCAGCATTTT; CDR3 protein: CASSAGLFGNQPQHF
V gene: TRBV10-1; clone size: -; J gene: TRBJ2-3; D gene: -; CDR3 DNA: TGCGCCAGCAGCTCCCTAGATACGCAGTATTTT; CDR3 protein: CASSSLDTQYF
V gene: TRBV9; clone size: -; J gene: TRBJ2-1; D gene: TRBD2; CDR3 DNA: TGTGCCAGCAGCGTAGCTACGGGAGGGATCACATATGAGCAGTTCTTC; CDR3 protein: CASSVATGGITYEQFF
V gene: TRBV27; clone size: -; J gene: TRBJ1-2; D gene: TRBD1; CDR3 DNA: TGTGCCAGCAGTCAGGGACAGGGACCTACCTACACCTTC; CDR3 protein: CASSQGQGPTYTF
V gene: TRBV12-5; clone size: -; J gene: TRBJ2-2; D gene: -; CDR3 DNA: TGTGCTAGTGGTTTGTCAACAAACACCGGGGAGCTGTTTTTT; CDR3 protein: CASGLSTNTGELFF
V gene: TRBV5-5; clone size: -; J gene: TRBJ2-7; D gene: -; CDR3 DNA: TGTGCCAGCAGCGCGGACAGAGAGTACTTC; CDR3 protein: CASSADREYF
V gene: TRBV5-1; clone size: few; J gene: TRBJ2-1; D gene: -; CDR3 DNA: TGCGCCAGCAGCTTATCAACAGGGTACGAGCAGTTCTTC; CDR3 protein: CASSLSTGYEQFF
V gene: TRBV4-3; clone size: -; J gene: TRBJ2-7; D gene: -; CDR3 DNA: TGCGCCAGCAGCCAAGATGGGGAGGATTACGAGCAGTACTTC; CDR3 protein: CASSQDGEDYEQYF
V gene: TRBV27; clone size: -; J gene: TRBJ2-7; D gene: TRBD2; CDR3 DNA: TGTGCCAGCAGTCTTTCTACTAGCGGTTTGGGCGAGCAGTACTTC; CDR3 protein: CASSLSTSGLGEQYF
V gene: TRBV6-6; clone size: -; J gene: TRBJ1-2; D gene: TRBD1; CDR3 DNA: TGTGCCAGCAGTTACGGGGACAGACCCAACTATGGCTACACCTTC; CDR3 protein: CASSYGDRPNYGYTF
V gene: TRBV27; clone size: -; J gene: TRBJ2-5; D gene: -; CDR3 DNA: TGTGCCAGCAGTGATCAGGGGATGGGGGAGACCCAGTACTTC; CDR3 protein: CASSDQGMGETQYF
V gene: TRBV15; clone size: -; J gene: TRBJ2-2; D gene: TRBD1; CDR3 DNA: TGTGCCACCAGCATAGGACAGGGTCAAACCGGGGAGCTGTTTTTT; CDR3 protein: CATSIGQGQTGELFF
V gene: TRBV5-1; clone size: -; J gene: TRBJ2-7; D gene: -; CDR3 DNA: TGCGCCAGCAGCGCGCGATCCTACGAGCAGTACTTC; CDR3 protein: CASSARSYEQYF
V gene: TRBV11-2; clone size: -; J gene: TRBJ2-7; D gene: -; CDR3 DNA: TGTGCCAGCAGCGACACATCCGGGACAACCTACGAGCAGTACTTC; CDR3 protein: CASSDTSGTTYEQYF
V gene: TRBV9; clone size: -; J gene: TRBJ2-3; D gene: -; CDR3 DNA: TGTGCCAGCAGCGGGAGTGGAGGCTCCACAGATACGCAGTATTTT; CDR3 protein: CASSGSGGSTDTQYF
V gene: TRBV18; clone size: -; J gene: TRBJ2-7; D gene: TRBD2; CDR3 DNA: TGTGCCAGCTCACCAAGAGGGACTAGCGGAACCTACGAGCAGTACTTC; CDR3 protein: CASSPRGTSGTYEQYF
V gene: TRBV13; clone size: -; J gene: TRBJ2-7; D gene: -; CDR3 DNA: TGTGCCAGCAGCTTAGGAGACCCGGGGGAGCAGTACTTC; CDR3 protein: CASSLGDPGEQYF
V gene: TRBV5-1; clone size: once; J gene: TRBJ2-7; D gene: -; CDR3 DNA: TGCGCCAGCAGCTTTGGACAGTCCTACGAGCAGTACTTC; CDR3 protein: CASSFGQSYEQYF
V gene: TRBV5-1; clone size: -; J gene: TRBJ2-3; D gene: -; CDR3 DNA: TGCGCCAGCAGCTTGTGGGACTTTCGCACAGATACGCAGTATTTT; CDR3 protein: CASSLWDFRTDTQYF
V gene: TRBV6-4; clone size: few; J gene: TRBJ2-1; D gene: TRBD2; CDR3 DNA: TGTGCCAGCAGTGACTCGCGGGGGGGCAACAATGAGCAGTTCTTC; CDR3 protein: CASSDSRGGNNEQFF
V gene: TRBV5-1; clone size: -; J gene: TRBJ2-4; D gene: -; CDR3 DNA: TGCGCCAGCAGCTTGGCCGTAGCTCCAGCCAAAAACATTCAGTACTTC; CDR3 protein: CASSLAVAPAKNIQYF
V gene: TRBV10-1; clone size: -; J gene: TRBJ2-3; D gene: TRBD2; CDR3 DNA: TGCGCCAGCAGTACGGGACTAGCGGTGGGCACAGATACGCAGTATTTT; CDR3 protein: CASSTGLAVGTDTQYF
V gene: TRBV6-6; clone size: once; J gene: TRBJ1-2; D gene: -; CDR3 DNA: TGTGCCAGCAGTTATTGGGCGGGGCGGAACTATGGCTACACCTTC; CDR3 protein: CASSYWAGRNYGYTF
V gene: TRBV14; clone size: -; J gene: TRBJ1-1; D gene: -; CDR3 DNA: TGTGCCAGCAGCCATGGGACATCCCCCGTTTTGCCGGGCACTGAAGCTTTCTTT; CDR3 protein: CASSHGTSPVLPGTEAFF
V gene: TRBV7-9; clone size: once; J gene: TRBJ2-7; D gene: TRBD1; CDR3 DNA: TGTGCCAGCAGCCGACCGGGACAGGGGATCTACGAGCAGTACTTC; CDR3 protein: CASSRPGQGIYEQYF
V gene: TRBV28; clone size: -; J gene: TRBJ2-7; D gene: -; CDR3 DNA: TGTGCCAGCAGTTACAGGGACTACGAGCAGTACTTC; CDR3 protein: CASSYRDYEQYF
V gene: TRBV19; clone size: -; J gene: TRBJ2-1; D gene: TRBD2; CDR3 DNA: TGTGCCAGTAGTATCGGACTAGCGGGGGATCACAATGAGCAGTTCTTC; CDR3 protein: CASSIGLAGDHNEQFF
V gene: TRBV11-2; clone size: once; J gene: TRBJ2-7; D gene: -; CDR3 DNA: TGTGCCAGCAGCTTAGTACAGGGTTACGAGCAGTACTTC; CDR3 protein: CASSLVQGYEQYF
V gene: TRBV30; clone size: -; J gene: TRBJ1-2; D gene: -; CDR3 DNA: TGTGCCTGGAGTGGCCTGGGGGGCTATGGCTACACCTTC; CDR3 protein: CAWSGLGGYGYTF
V gene: TRBV7-8; clone size: once; J gene: TRBJ2-5; D gene: TRBD2; CDR3 DNA: TGTGCCAGCAGCTTAGCCCCAGGACTAGCGGTCCAAGAGACCCAGTACTTC; CDR3 protein: CASSLAPGLAVQETQYF
V gene: TRBV28; clone size: -; J gene: TRBJ2-2; D gene: TRBD1; CDR3 DNA: TGTGCCAGCAGTTGGACAGGGGGGACCGGGGAGCTGTTTTTT; CDR3 protein: CASSWTGGTGELFF
V gene: TRBV6-5; clone size: -; J gene: TRBJ1-1; D gene: -; CDR3 DNA: TGTGCCAGCAGTTACTCTCCTCGGAACACTGAAGCTTTCTTT; CDR3 protein: CASSYSPRNTEAFF
V gene: TRBV5-1; clone size: -; J gene: TRBJ2-3; D gene: TRBD1; CDR3 DNA: TGCGCCAGCAGCTTGGCGGGCGGGAGGACAGGGGGCGCAGATACGCAGTATTTT; CDR3 protein: CASSLAGGRTGGADTQYF
V gene: TRBV27; clone size: -; J gene: TRBJ2-1; D gene: -; CDR3 DNA: TGTGCCAGCAGTACCCGGGACGGGAGCTCCTACAATGAGCAGTTCTTC; CDR3 protein: CASSTRDGSSYNEQFF
V gene: TRBV4-3; clone size: -; J gene: TRBJ2-7; D gene: TRBD1; CDR3 DNA: TGCGCCAGCAGCCAGGCTATGGGCGGACAGGGTTACGAGCAGTACTTC; CDR3 protein: CASSQAMGGQGYEQYF
V gene: TRBV10-3; clone size: -; J gene: TRBJ1-1; D gene: TRBD1; CDR3 DNA: TGTGCCATCAGTGAGCCCTCGAACAGGGGGCGGACTGAAGCTTTCTTT; CDR3 protein: CAISEPSNRGRTEAFF
V gene: TRBV18; clone size: -; J gene: TRBJ2-1; D gene: TRBD2; CDR3 DNA: TGTGCCAGCTCACCCCCGGGGGGGCTAGCGGCGAACAATGAGCAGTTCTTC; CDR3 protein: CASSPPGGLAANNEQFF
V gene: TRBV7-9; clone size: -; J gene: TRBJ2-5; D gene: -; CDR3 DNA: TGTGCCAGCAGCTTATGGAAAGACAGGCAAGAGACCCAGTACTTC; CDR3 protein: CASSLWKDRQETQYF
V gene: TRBV7-9; clone size: -; J gene: TRBJ2-3; D gene: -; CDR3 DNA: TGTGCCAGCAGCTTAGAAAGCGGAAGGACAGATACGCAGTATTTT; CDR3 protein: CASSLESGRTDTQYF
V gene: TRBV4-2; clone size: -; J gene: TRBJ1-2; D gene: -; CDR3 DNA: TGTGCCAGCAGCTTCGACGCGGCAGATTTCTATGGCTACACCTTC; CDR3 protein: CASSFDAADFYGYTF
V gene: TRBV27; clone size: once; J gene: TRBJ2-7; D gene: TRBD2; CDR3 DNA: TGTGCCAGCAGCCGGCAACTCTCAACTAGCGGGGCCACCTACGAGCAGTACTTC; CDR3 protein: CASSRQLSTSGATYEQYF
V gene: TRBV27; clone size: -; J gene: TRBJ2-7; D gene: TRBD2; CDR3 DNA: TGTGCCAGCAGTTTATCACTAGCGGGTATCTTCGAGCAGTACTTC; CDR3 protein: CASSLSLAGIFEQYF
V gene: TRBV28; clone size: -; J gene: TRBJ2-3; D gene: TRBD1; CDR3 DNA: TGTGCCAGCGACACAGGGGAAGGGGCAGATACGCAGTATTTT; CDR3 protein: CASDTGEGADTQYF
V gene: TRBV27; clone size: -; J gene: TRBJ2-5; D gene: -; CDR3 DNA: TGTGCCAGCAGTTTGGCCCCCTTGGAGACCCAGTACTTC; CDR3 protein: CASSLAPLETQYF